This is a list of T cell receptor beta chains from one sample in a study of T cell responses to AZD1222 COVID-19 vaccine. Data came from immunoSEQ multiplex PCR; TCRdb stores just in-frame clones and leaves some out. The data show some 170,000 clones, approximately 90% seen once. The sample here was peripheral blood, taken 28 days after the second AZD1222 dose. These receptors were taken from an adult who received the AZD1222 COVID-19 vaccine. Both conserved end residues are part of each CDR3. D genes are given only for firm matches. Part of the rows lack a size; the others show once, few, many or a class for expanded clones.

clone_size cdr3_length j_call v_call d_call cdr3_aa cdr3_nt
- 20 TRBJ2-7 TRBV5-1 TRBD2 CASSLYGGVSGSRGSYEQYF TGCGCCAGCAGCTTGTATGGGGGAGTTAGCGGGAGTAGAGGGTCCTACGAGCAGTACTTC
- 15 TRBJ1-5 TRBV10-3 TRBD1 CAISEGQGLNQPQHF TGTGCCATCAGTGAAGGACAGGGCTTAAATCAGCCCCAGCATTTT
few 17 TRBJ2-1 TRBV7-9 - CASSLVGRVGSYNEQFF TGTGCCAGCAGCTTAGTGGGGCGGGTCGGCAGCTACAATGAGCAGTTCTTC
- 15 TRBJ2-7 TRBV2 - CASSDGSLSSYEQYF TGTGCCAGCAGTGATGGCAGTTTAAGCTCCTACGAGCAGTACTTC
- 15 TRBJ2-3 TRBV3-1/TRBV3-2 - CASSPRGTHTDTQYF TGTGCCAGCAGCCCACGCGGCACCCACACAGATACGCAGTATTTT
- 13 TRBJ2-1 TRBV6-5 TRBD1 CASVGQGRNEQFF TGTGCCAGCGTGGGACAGGGGAGAAATGAGCAGTTCTTC
- 16 TRBJ2-5 TRBV6-2/TRBV6-3 - CASSPALDSKWETQYF TGTGCCAGCAGCCCCGCGTTGGACTCGAAGTGGGAGACCCAGTACTTC
- 16 TRBJ1-2 TRBV6-5 TRBD1 CASSYSISGTGSRHTF TGTGCCAGCAGTTACTCCATCTCCGGGACAGGGTCCCGGCACACCTTC
- 15 TRBJ2-4 TRBV5-1 TRBD1 CASSLWDRDKNIQYF TGCGCCAGCAGCTTGTGGGACAGGGACAAAAACATTCAGTACTTC
- 14 TRBJ1-2 TRBV6-1 TRBD1 CASSERQGPNGYTF TGTGCCAGCAGTGAAAGACAGGGGCCGAATGGCTACACCTTC
- 14 TRBJ2-1 TRBV29-1 TRBD1 CSVEGQGAYNEQFF TGCAGCGTTGAAGGACAGGGGGCCTACAATGAGCAGTTCTTC
- 14 TRBJ1-1 TRBV9 TRBD1 CASSAGGWDTEAFF TGTGCCAGCAGCGCAGGGGGATGGGACACTGAAGCTTTCTTT
- 14 TRBJ2-7 TRBV6-5 - CASSYGASPYEQYF TGTGCCAGCAGTTATGGAGCGTCTCCCTACGAGCAGTACTTC
- 15 TRBJ2-6 TRBV6-5 TRBD1 CASGKGATGANVLTF TGTGCCAGCGGAAAGGGGGCTACTGGGGCCAACGTCCTGACTTTC
- 17 TRBJ1-1 TRBV11-2 - CASSLGGGTDLNTEAFF TGTGCCAGCAGCTTAGGGGGCGGAACAGACTTGAACACTGAAGCTTTCTTT
- 15 TRBJ2-7 TRBV19 TRBD1 CASSTGQGAVYEQYF TGTGCCAGTAGTACTGGACAGGGGGCAGTTTACGAGCAGTACTTC
- 15 TRBJ2-7 TRBV5-1 - CASSLLWEASYEQYF TGCGCCAGCAGCTTGCTCTGGGAGGCATCCTACGAGCAGTACTTC
- 13 TRBJ1-5 TRBV10-3 - CAISASEGQPQHF TGTGCCATCAGTGCGTCGGAGGGTCAGCCCCAGCATTTT
once 14 TRBJ1-1 TRBV19 - CASSISRGNTEAFF TGTGCCAGTAGTATTAGCAGAGGGAACACTGAAGCTTTCTTT
- 16 TRBJ1-6 TRBV27 - CASSPLWGGNNSPLHF TGTGCCAGCAGTCCCCTTTGGGGGGGGAATAATTCACCCCTCCACTTT
- 13 TRBJ2-5 TRBV19 TRBD1 CASSRDRAETQYF TGTGCCAGTAGTAGGGACAGGGCAGAGACCCAGTACTTC
- 14 TRBJ2-1 TRBV5-6 TRBD1 CASSFGQVYNEQFF TGTGCCAGCAGCTTCGGACAGGTTTACAATGAGCAGTTCTTC
once 14 TRBJ2-7 TRBV7-2 - CASSSGSGPWEQYF TGTGCCAGCAGCTCGGGGTCGGGGCCTTGGGAGCAGTACTTC
- 13 TRBJ1-4 TRBV5-8 - CASSLRGAEKLFF TGTGCCAGCAGCTTGCGGGGGGCGGAAAAACTGTTTTTT
- 15 TRBJ1-2 TRBV6-5 TRBD1 CASSFTGGSNYGYTF TGTGCCAGCAGTTTCACAGGGGGATCTAACTATGGCTACACCTTC
- 16 TRBJ1-2 TRBV6-5 TRBD1 CASSYRGQGASHGYTF TGTGCCAGCAGTTACCGGGGACAGGGGGCGTCACATGGCTACACCTTC
- 17 TRBJ2-7 TRBV19 TRBD2 CASSPRTSGSLSYEQYF TGTGCCAGTAGTCCGAGGACTAGCGGGAGTCTAAGCTACGAGCAGTACTTC
- 17 TRBJ2-7 TRBV9 TRBD1 CASSPGQGAVSSYEQYF TGTGCCAGCAGCCCGGGACAGGGGGCGGTAAGCTCCTACGAGCAGTACTTC
- 15 TRBJ2-7 TRBV5-1 TRBD2 CASSSGPGPGGEQYF TGCGCCAGCAGCTCTGGACCGGGACCGGGGGGCGAGCAGTACTTC
- 16 TRBJ1-6 TRBV27 - CASKVDGGLKNSPLHF TGTGCCAGCAAGGTGGACGGGGGACTGAAAAATTCACCCCTCCACTTT
once 15 TRBJ1-5 TRBV4-2 - CASSQDQHPNQPQHF TGTGCCAGCAGCCAAGACCAGCATCCCAATCAGCCCCAGCATTTT
few 15 TRBJ1-1 TRBV6-4 - CASSDDPGGGTEAFF TGTGCCAGCAGTGACGATCCGGGCGGGGGCACTGAAGCTTTCTTT
- 13 TRBJ1-4 TRBV3-1/TRBV3-2 - CASSHSQGEKLFF TGTGCCAGCAGCCACTCACAGGGTGAAAAACTGTTTTTT
- 15 TRBJ2-3 TRBV18 - CATQGGNSATDTQYF TGTGCCACCCAGGGGGGGAACTCCGCCACAGATACGCAGTATTTT
once 15 TRBJ1-2 TRBV16 TRBD1 CASSRTGESNYGYTF TGTGCCAGCAGTCGGACAGGGGAGTCTAACTATGGCTACACCTTC
- 15 TRBJ2-3 TRBV6-5 TRBD1 CASSYRTGHTDTQYF TGTGCCAGCAGTTACAGGACAGGGCACACAGATACGCAGTATTTT
- 14 TRBJ1-1 TRBV5-1 TRBD1 CASTTGGAFTEAFF TGCGCCAGCACGACAGGGGGCGCATTCACTGAAGCTTTCTTT
once 16 TRBJ2-5 TRBV7-2 TRBD2 CASSLALGGGRETQYF TGTGCCAGCAGCTTAGCGTTGGGGGGGGGACGAGAGACCCAGTACTTC
- 14 TRBJ2-2 TRBV9 TRBD2 CASSVTSGYGELFF TGTGCCAGCAGCGTAACTAGCGGGTACGGGGAGCTGTTTTTT
- 13 TRBJ2-1 TRBV7-9 - CASRGREMGEQFF TGTGCCAGTAGGGGACGGGAAATGGGTGAGCAGTTCTTC
- 17 TRBJ2-6 TRBV3-1/TRBV3-2 - CASSQDRSPSGANVLTF TGTGCCAGCAGCCAAGATCGGTCACCCTCTGGGGCCAACGTCCTGACTTTC
- 15 TRBJ1-1 TRBV30 - CAWSVLPDLNTEAFF TGTGCCTGGAGTGTACTCCCCGACTTGAACACTGAAGCTTTCTTT
- 14 TRBJ1-6 TRBV6-5 - CASNGRNYNSPLHF TGTGCCAGCAATGGACGGAATTATAATTCACCCCTCCACTTT
- 13 TRBJ1-6 TRBV25-1 - CASRAGVFSPLHF TGTGCCAGCAGGGCAGGGGTCTTTTCACCCCTCCACTTT
- 14 TRBJ2-7 TRBV10-3 TRBD1 CAISITGESYEQYF TGTGCCATCAGTATCACAGGGGAATCGTACGAGCAGTACTTC
once 15 TRBJ2-3 TRBV7-2 - CASSSYTPSTDTQYF TGTGCCAGCAGCTCGTACACCCCTAGCACAGATACGCAGTATTTT
- 14 TRBJ1-3 TRBV30 - CALVTVYSGNTIYF TGTGCCTTAGTGACAGTTTACTCTGGAAACACCATATATTTT
- 18 TRBJ2-3 TRBV25-1 TRBD1 CASTPPRDRGDRTDTQYF TGTGCCAGCACCCCCCCCCGGGACAGGGGGGATCGCACAGATACGCAGTATTTT
- 15 TRBJ2-2 TRBV4-3 TRBD1 CASSQPGTGTGELFF TGCGCCAGCAGCCAACCCGGGACAGGGACCGGGGAGCTGTTTTTT
- 13 TRBJ1-5 TRBV19 - CASNRVPHQPQHF TGTGCCAGTAACAGGGTCCCCCATCAGCCCCAGCATTTT
- 19 TRBJ1-6 TRBV7-2 - CASSLGGVLHSSYNSPLHF TGTGCCAGCAGCTTAGGGGGCGTCCTTCACAGCTCCTATAATTCACCCCTCCACTTT
- 15 TRBJ1-2 TRBV11-2 - CASSFLTGTNYGYTF TGTGCCAGCAGCTTTCTGACAGGAACTAACTATGGCTACACCTTC
once 14 TRBJ2-1 TRBV11-3 - CASSPGGTYNEQFF TGTGCCAGCAGCCCTGGGGGTACCTACAATGAGCAGTTCTTC
once 12 TRBJ1-1 TRBV7-9 - CASSRPMGEAFF TGTGCCAGCAGCCGACCGATGGGGGAAGCTTTCTTT
- 12 TRBJ1-5 TRBV20-1 - CSASGGAQPQHF TGCAGTGCTAGTGGGGGGGCACAGCCCCAGCATTTT